Each of the 8 T cell receptor beta chains below was sequenced from the same sample in a study of blood T cells in healthy people across ages. A sample-barcoded 5' primer and a J-beta primer mix were used in a second PCR of about 7 to 12 cycles. One entry per CDR3 protein, called by TCRdb with MiXCR from the 5' RACE reads. The sample lists under 2,000,000 distinct CDR3 sequences, just under 50% occurring once. Sequencing was performed on blood. These receptors were taken from a middle-aged woman in good health.

This chain joins TRBV7-2 and TRBJ1-1, with 12 bases that match TRBD1. The germline V gene has CDR1 SGHTA and CDR2 FQGNSA. The CDR3 runs 15 residues. Trimming cost V 5 bases and J 5 bases; bases outside gene matches: 6. The CDR3: CASSPRDRGRTEAFF. CDR3 DNA: TGTGCCAGCAGCCCCCGGGACAGGGGGCGTACTGAAGCTTTCTTT.

V usage is TRBV9 and J usage is TRBJ2-5; D unresolved. V was clipped by 4 bases and J by 13 bases, with 20 bases between them. Looked up from germline, CDR1 is SGDLS and CDR2 is YYNGEE. CDR3 length: 13 amino acids. The CDR3 DNA reads TGTGCCAGCAGCCCGACGATCGTCAATGAGCGGTACTTC. This encodes CASSPTIVNERYF.

The chain couples TRBV29-1 to TRBJ1-2, with D possibly being TRBD1 (6 bases). Germline V gene sequence: CDR1 SQVTM, CDR2 ANQGSEA. This CDR3 contains 14 residues. Trimming cost V 4 bases and J 1 base, with 13 bases left between them. The CDR3: CSVVRTVNNYGYTF. CDR3 sequence (DNA): TGCAGCGTTGTACGGACAGTGAATAACTATGGCTACACCTTC.

CDR3 protein: CASSTYRGYGYTF. The CDR3 DNA sequence: TGTGCCAGCAGTACCTACCGGGGATATGGCTACACCTTC. The J gene is TRBJ1-2, the V gene TRBV28; D ambiguous. Trimming left V 5 bases short and J 5 bases short, with 12 bases between. The germline gives CDR1 MDHEN, CDR2 SYDVKM. There are 13 residues in the CDR3.

The chain is built from TRBV28 and TRBJ1-2, with 9 positions matching TRBD1. V dropped 5 bases and J dropped 7; count of bases not matched to a gene: 8. This CDR3 is built from 14 residues. The germline V gene has CDR1 MDHEN and CDR2 SYDVKM. The CDR3, as DNA: TGTGCCAGCAGTAGACCACAGGGGGCGGGTGGCTACACCTTC. Encoded protein: CASSRPQGAGGYTF.

This clonotype was seen more than once but under ten times. The chain links TRBV5-6 to TRBJ2-7; TRBD2 aligns across 8 bases. The CDR3 extends over 17 amino acids. V was pared by 0 bases and J by 0 bases, with 8 bases of the junction left unmatched. Germline loops: CDR1 SGHDT, CDR2 YYEEEE. In DNA form, the CDR3 reads TGTGCCAGCAGCTTGGGGCTAGCGGGCCACAGCTCCTACGAGCAGTACTTC. Translating it yields CASSLGLAGHSSYEQYF.

The gene calls are TRBV6-2 or TRBV6-3 and TRBJ2-7, with TRBD2 matching over 8 bases. With 7 bases clipped from V and 4 bases from J, the junction kept 12 bases outside the gene matches. Germline loops: CDR1 MNHEY, CDR2 SVGEGT. The CDR3 spans 15 residues. CDR3 amino acids: CASTSGGADGYEQYF. CDR3 nucleotide sequence: TGTGCCAGCACCAGCGGGGGCGCCGATGGGTACGAGCAGTACTTC.

Comment on this clonotype: This may be a read error, as it is one base from a much larger clone. This chain links TRBV4-3 with TRBJ2-1, with TRBD2 matching over 11 bases. Looked up from germline, CDR1 is LGHNA and CDR2 is YSLEER. The CDR3 sequence is 16 residues long. Trimming cost V 4 bases and J 13 bases; bases outside gene matches: 15. The CDR3 loop is CASSPGLAGGGETQFF. CDR3 nucleotide sequence: TGCGCCAGCAGCCCAGGACTAGCGGGTGGCGGCGAGACCCAGTTCTTC.